This T cell receptor (beta chain) was obtained from a study of blood T cell repertoires in COVID-19. In the study overall: Both acute and convalescent COVID-19 samples were obtained from the United States, Italy and Spain.

Trimming stripped 6 bases from V and 6 bases from J, with 11 bases between. CDR3 length: 12 amino acids. Germline V gene lookup returns CDR1 MNHEY and CDR2 SVGAGI. Data came from immunoSEQ multiplex PCR; TCRdb stores just in-frame clones and leaves some out. The table includes 80,000 to 100,000 clones, roughly 85% detected once. The source is a man between 65 and 85 years old with acute or convalescent COVID-19. V is TRBV6-5 and J is TRBJ1-1; a weak D match, TRBD1 (5 bases). Sequencing was performed on peripheral blood. The CDR3 loop is CASRDRVSEAFF. The CDR3 DNA reads TGTGCCAGCAGAGACAGAGTCTCTGAAGCTTTCTTT.